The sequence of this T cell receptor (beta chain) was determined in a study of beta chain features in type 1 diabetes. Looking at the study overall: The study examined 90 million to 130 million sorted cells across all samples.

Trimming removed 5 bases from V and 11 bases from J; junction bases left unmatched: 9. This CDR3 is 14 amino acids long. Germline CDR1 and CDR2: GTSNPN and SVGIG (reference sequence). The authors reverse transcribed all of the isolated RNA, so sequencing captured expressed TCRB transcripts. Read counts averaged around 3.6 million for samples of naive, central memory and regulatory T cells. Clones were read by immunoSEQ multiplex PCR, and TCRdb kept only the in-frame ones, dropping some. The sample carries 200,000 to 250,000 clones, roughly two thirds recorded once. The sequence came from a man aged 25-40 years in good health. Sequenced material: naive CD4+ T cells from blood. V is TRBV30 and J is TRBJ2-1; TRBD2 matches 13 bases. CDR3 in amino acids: CAWQTGTSGNQQFF. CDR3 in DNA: TGTGCCTGGCAAACCGGGACTAGCGGGAATCAGCAGTTCTTC.